The 3 T cell receptor beta chains presented below share a single source sample, sequenced in a study of blood T cell repertoires in COVID-19. Here immunoSEQ multiplex PCR was the method, and the copy in TCRdb shows in-frame clones only, minus some. The data hold 130,000 to 150,000 clones, with around nine tenths observed a single time. Sequencing used peripheral blood. These receptors were taken from a human donor in a cohort sampled during active COVID-19.

The chain employs TRBV29-1 and TRBJ2-1; perhaps TRBD1 as D (6 bases). There are 14 residues in the CDR3. CDR1 SQVTM and CDR2 ANQGSEA come from the germline V gene. Trimming left V 7 bases short and J 2 bases short, with 15 bases between. Written as DNA, the CDR3 is TGCAGCGCCGGCGACAGGAAACCCTACAATGAGCAGTTCTTC. It yields the protein CSAGDRKPYNEQFF.

The chain recombines TRBV4-2 with TRBJ2-1; 7 nucleotides line up with TRBD1. The CDR3 is 18 amino acids. V gave up 0 bases and J gave up 5 bases; unmatched junction bases: 13. Germline CDR1 reads LGHNA; CDR2 reads YNFKEQ. The CDR3 reads CASSQDMQVFDRDNEQFF. The CDR3 DNA follows: TGTGCCAGCAGCCAAGATATGCAGGTATTCGACAGGGACAATGAGCAGTTCTTC.

V gene TRBV4-3 combines with J gene TRBJ2-2; possibly TRBD1 for D (5 bases). Deletions cut 4 bases from V and 6 bases from J, with 15 bases between. The germline V gene encodes CDR1 LGHNA and CDR2 YSLEER. CDR3 length equals 15 residues. CDR3 sequence (DNA): TGCGCCAGCAGCCGGTCAGGGTCCTTTCCCGGGGAGCTGTTTTTT. It yields the protein CASSRSGSFPGELFF.